This section outlines one T cell receptor beta chain sequence together with its context. The antigen remains undetermined. CDR1 and CDR2 from the germline V gene are LNHDA and SQIVND (reference sequence). V shed 3 bases and J 2 bases; nucleotides not matched to a gene: 1. There are 15 residues in the CDR3. These data belong to a study of cytomegalovirus exposure and HLA in healthy donors. PCR was performed using 60 Vbeta and 13 Jbeta primers. Generated by immunoSEQ multiplex PCR, the TCRdb table keeps only in-frame clones and is missing some. The sample records 130,000 or so clones, about 8.5% being singletons. Study conclusions and caveats: Differences between HLA loci emerged in a later analysis of TCR association rates, with DRB1 most and HLA-C fewest.

The chain carries TRBV19 and TRBJ2-1, with 10 bases fitting TRBD1. Sequencing was performed on PBMCs. This receptor was identified in a man between 40 and 49 years old in good health and CMV-seronegative. As DNA, the CDR3 is TGTGCCAGTAGTATTGGACAGGGGGCCTACAATGAGCAGTTCTTC. Translating it yields CASSIGQGAYNEQFF.